This T cell receptor (beta chain) was identified in a study of blood T cell repertoires in COVID-19. Authors' data handling: Scientists estimated how many nucleated cells there were by amplifying reference gene primers. Using immunoSEQ multiplex PCR, the repertoire was profiled, and TCRdb retains in-frame clones only, with some absent. V, J and clone size are those of that table, while D and trimming were read from the DNA. Among fewer than 450,000 clones, about 91% were seen once, and the ten largest hold 10% to 15%. A Seattle source enrolled patients during active infection and followed them longitudinally. The CDR3 runs to 15 residues. Germline CDR1 reads MNHEY; CDR2 reads SMNVEV (reference sequence). Trimming pared 2 bases from V and 5 bases from J, leaving 16 bases between.

The sequenced sample was peripheral blood. This rearrangement joins TRBV27 to TRBJ2-7; possible D gene TRBD2, 6 bases. The clonotype comes from a woman in her 50s with COVID-19, enrolled during active disease. The chain's CDR3 is CASSLPPPSANEQYF. CDR3 in DNA: TGTGCCAGCAGTTTACCCCCCCCTAGCGCCAACGAGCAGTACTTC.